This T cell receptor beta chain came from a study of response to subunit inactivated influenza vaccine. General study findings and limits: Seasonal influenza vaccination, on each occasion, was suggested by the authors to recruit few new T cells.

Germline loops: CDR1 DFQATT, CDR2 SNEGSKA (reference sequence). Trimming took 3 bases from V and 4 from J, leaving 10 bases between them. This CDR3 is built from 13 residues. Ten or more counts support this clonotype. Antigen specificity is unknown. TCRdb used MiXCR to reprocess the RT-PCR reads, holding one entry per CDR3 protein. The table includes around 710,000 distinct CDR3 sequences, approximately 15% detected once. V usage is TRBV20-1 and J usage is TRBJ1-5; no firm D call. This TCR derives from a man aged 45 to 65 who received an inactivated influenza vaccine. The source was PBMCs from blood, collected roughly 15 days before vaccination. The CDR3 region is CSARGSYNQPQHF. CDR3 nucleotides: TGCAGTGCTAGGGGCAGCTATAATCAGCCCCAGCATTTT.